Included here is one T cell receptor (beta chain) sequence, with context. The entry originates in a study of Ad26.COV2.S vaccination and SARS-CoV-2 variants. Overall study context: Ad26.COV2.S, an intramuscular injection, was given once or twice 56 days apart.

Sequenced by immunoSEQ multiplex PCR; TCRdb stores in-frame clones only, minus some. This table holds hundreds of thousands of clones, around nine tenths found once. Treatment reported: approximately 18 received Ad26.COV2.S at low or high dose, single or two shots; 5 received placebo; per-sample allocation not given. The investigators took samples on day 63 after the first vaccine or placebo injection. This CDR3 region has 13 residues. CDR1 SNHLY and CDR2 FYNNEI come from the germline V gene. V shed 2 bases and J shed 8 bases, with 12 bases lying between them. V and J are TRBV2 and TRBJ1-2; perhaps TRBD1 as D (5 bases). This material consisted of peripheral blood, taken in a trial of Ad26.COV2.S vaccine versus placebo. The TCR sequence derives from a person between 18 and 59 years old who received the Ad26.COV2.S COVID-19 vaccine or a placebo. CDR3 DNA sequence: TGTGCCAGCAGTGAATGGGGCAGGCTCGGCTACACCTTC. Its protein product is CASSEWGRLGYTF.